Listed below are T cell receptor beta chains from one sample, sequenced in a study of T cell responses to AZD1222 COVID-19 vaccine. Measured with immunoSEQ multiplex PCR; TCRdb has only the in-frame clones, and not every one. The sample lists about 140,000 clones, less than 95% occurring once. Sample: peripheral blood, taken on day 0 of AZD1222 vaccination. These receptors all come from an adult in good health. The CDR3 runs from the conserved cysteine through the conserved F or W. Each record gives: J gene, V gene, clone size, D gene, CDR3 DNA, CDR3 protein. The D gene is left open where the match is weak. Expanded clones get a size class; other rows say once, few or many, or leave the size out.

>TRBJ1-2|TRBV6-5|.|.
TGTGCCAGCAGTTACTCGTCCGGGGCGGTATATGGCTACACCTTC
CASSYSSGAVYGYTF
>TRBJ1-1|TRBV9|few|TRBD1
TGTGCCAGCAGCGTAGCGGGGACAGGGGACGCTTTCTTT
CASSVAGTGDAFF
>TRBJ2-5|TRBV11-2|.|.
TGTGCCAGCAGCTCCCCGACCGAGGGGATGGCGGAGACCCAGTACTTC
CASSSPTEGMAETQYF
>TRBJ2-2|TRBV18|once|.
TGTGCCAGCTCATCTAGAATACGGGGCCTGAACACCGGGGAGCTGTTTTTT
CASSSRIRGLNTGELFF
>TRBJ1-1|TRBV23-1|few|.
TGCGCCAGCAGTCAAACCTATCCAGTGAACACTGAAGCTTTCTTT
CASSQTYPVNTEAFF
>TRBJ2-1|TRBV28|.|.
TGTGCCAGCAGTTTGGGGTACAATGAGCAGTTCTTC
CASSLGYNEQFF
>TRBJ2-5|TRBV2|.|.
TGTGCCAGGGGGATACAGAAGCAAGAGACCCAGTACTTC
CARGIQKQETQYF
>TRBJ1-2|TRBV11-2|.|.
TGTGCCAGCAGCTCCCTGGGCCAAAGGGGTGGCTACACCTTC
CASSSLGQRGGYTF
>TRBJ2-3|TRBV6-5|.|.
TGTGCCAGCAGTTACACTCCCTGGGGGGCAGATACGCAGTATTTT
CASSYTPWGADTQYF
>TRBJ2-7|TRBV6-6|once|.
TGTGCCAGCAGTTACTCGATCGGGTACGAGCAGTACTTC
CASSYSIGYEQYF
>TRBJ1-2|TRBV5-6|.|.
TGTGCCAGCAGCCGCAGCCAGAGCTATGGCTACACCTTC
CASSRSQSYGYTF
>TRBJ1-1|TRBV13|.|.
TGTGCCAGCACCAGCTTGGGTGAGAACACTGAAGCTTTCTTT
CASTSLGENTEAFF
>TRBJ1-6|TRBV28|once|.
TGTGCCAGCAGTTACGCAGTCTTACCTGGTTCACCCCTCCACTTT
CASSYAVLPGSPLHF
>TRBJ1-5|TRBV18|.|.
TGTGCCAGCTCATCGGACCAAAATCAGCCCCAGCATTTT
CASSSDQNQPQHF
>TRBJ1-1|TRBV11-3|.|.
TGTGCCAGCAGGCCAGGTGGCGACAGAGGCACTGAAGCTTTCTTT
CASRPGGDRGTEAFF
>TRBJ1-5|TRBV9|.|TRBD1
TGTGCCAGCAGCCCCTCCGGACAGGTCGATCAGCCCCAGCATTTT
CASSPSGQVDQPQHF
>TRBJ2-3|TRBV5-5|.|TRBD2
TGTGCCAGCAGCCCCGGGACTAACCAAATCACAGATACGCAGTATTTT
CASSPGTNQITDTQYF
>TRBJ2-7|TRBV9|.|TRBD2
TGTGCCAGCAGCGGGCGGGGGGATTACGAGCAGTACTTC
CASSGRGDYEQYF
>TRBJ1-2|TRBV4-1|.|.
TGCGCCAGCAGCCAAGAAGGGTTTGGCTACACCTTC
CASSQEGFGYTF